One and the same sample provided the 15 T cell receptor beta chains below, sequenced in a study of graft-versus-host responses after intestinal transplantation. This table comes from immunoSEQ multiplex PCR, and its TCRdb copy is limited to in-frame clones, with some not included. This sample yields about 24,000 clones, of which roughly 43% are seen a single time; approximately 0.7% belongs to the top ten. This specimen consisted of alloreactive CD4+ T cells from a mixed lymphocyte reaction culture, obtained before intestinal transplant. The subset here: CFSE-low proliferating T cells sorted from approximately 6-day pre-transplant mixed lymphocyte reaction (GvH or HvG direction). These receptors were obtained from a human patient who received an intestinal transplant.

The J gene is TRBJ1-3, the V gene TRBV4-1; D unresolved. The ends were cut back, 1 base at V and 0 bases at J, with 10 bases in the middle. This CDR3 contains 16 residues. Germline V gene lookup returns CDR1 MGHRA and CDR2 YSYEKL. CDR3 sequence reads: CASSQVWSSSGNTIYF. The CDR3 nucleotides are TGCGCCAGCAGCCAAGTGTGGAGCTCCTCTGGAAACACCATATATTTT.

This rearrangement joins TRBV29-1 to TRBJ2-3, with TRBD2 matching over 8 bases. This CDR3 contains 13 residues. The germline V gene encodes CDR1 SQVTM and CDR2 ANQGSEA. Trimming removed 4 bases from V and 2 bases from J; junction bases left unmatched: 2. The DNA of the CDR3 is TGCAGCGTTGCGGGGGGGGACACAGATACGCAGTATTTT. Amino acid sequence: CSVAGGDTDTQYF.

This chain links TRBV6-6 with TRBJ1-1; 7 nucleotides align to TRBD1. With V trimmed by 0 bases and J by 10 bases, 8 bases remained unmatched. Germline assignment: CDR1 MNHNY and CDR2 SVGAGI (reference sequence). CDR3 length: 14 amino acids. CDR3 sequence reads: CASSYSPGGSSAFF. DNA of the CDR3: TGTGCCAGCAGTTACTCTCCAGGGGGAAGCTCAGCTTTCTTT.

The chain has TRBV7-6 and TRBJ1-2, with 7 bases that match TRBD1. Germline trimming cut 1 base from V and 2 bases from J; bases unmatched to any gene: 1. This CDR3 comprises 14 residues. Germline CDR1 reads SGHVS; CDR2 reads FNYEAQ. In DNA, the CDR3 is TGTGCCAGCAGCTTAGAGACAGGGAACTATGGCTACACCTTC. Amino acid sequence: CASSLETGNYGYTF.

The CDR3 DNA is TGTGCCAGCAGCGTAAGCGACAGTCCCTTCTATGGCTACACCTTC. Translated: CASSVSDSPFYGYTF. The chain employs TRBV9 and TRBJ1-2; TRBD1 might be the D (5 bases). CDR1 and CDR2 (germline): SGDLS, YYNGEE. V was shortened by 1 base and J by 4 bases, with 14 bases between the two germline ends. CDR3 length: 15 residues.

This clone has only a few counts. This sequence joins TRBV4-1 and TRBJ2-7; TRBD1 is a possible D gene (5 bases). Trimming took off 0 bases at V and 7 bases at J, with 7 bases between the two ends. Germline CDR1 reads MGHRA; CDR2 reads YSYEKL. CDR3 length: 12 amino acids. The CDR3 protein is CASSQERTEQYF. Here the CDR3 DNA reads TGCGCCAGCAGCCAAGAACGGACAGAGCAGTACTTC.

This rearrangement joins TRBV2 to TRBJ2-7; D unresolved. The CDR3 runs 13 residues. The germline V gene has CDR1 SNHLY and CDR2 FYNNEI. Deletions cut 5 bases from V and 4 bases from J, with 12 bases between. The DNA for the CDR3 is TGTGCCAGCAGTCAACAGAGTGGTTACGAGCAGTACTTC. Translating gives CASSQQSGYEQYF.

In this sample, this clone turned up a few times. V gene TRBV11-2 combines with J gene TRBJ2-3, with 8 bases that match TRBD1. Germline CDR1 reads SGHAT; CDR2 reads FQNNGV. Trimming at V came to 3 bases and at J to 1 base, leaving 3 bases not matched to a gene. This CDR3 is built from 15 residues. The CDR3 DNA reads as TGTGCCAGCAGCTTCCAGGGGGCGGGCACAGATACGCAGTATTTT. Its protein product is CASSFQGAGTDTQYF.

The table lists this clone with a few counts. This chain joins TRBV28 and TRBJ2-1; 9 bases are a match to TRBD1. This CDR3 region has 15 residues. CDR1 and CDR2 (germline): MDHEN, SYDVKM. The V segment lost 0 bases and the J segment 5 bases; nucleotides outside the gene matches: 2. CDR3 protein: CASSLWGTGHNEQFF. The CDR3 DNA is TGTGCCAGCAGTTTATGGGGGACAGGGCACAATGAGCAGTTCTTC. Combining the CDR3 with reference TRBV28 and TRBJ2-1 gives the whole variable domain DVKVTQSSRYLVKRTGEKVFLECVQDMDHENMFWYRQDPGLGLRLIYFSYDVKMKEKGDIPEGYSVSREKKERFSLILESASTNQTSMYLCASSLWGTGHNEQFFGPGTRLTVL.

This clone was observed a handful of times. V is TRBV5-1 and J is TRBJ1-2; TRBD1 matches 7 bases. The germline V gene encodes CDR1 SGHRS and CDR2 YFSETQ. The length of the CDR3 is 14 residues. After removal of 0 bases from V and 4 bases from J, the junction contained 3 bases not matched to a gene. The CDR3 nucleotides read TGCGCCAGCAGCTTGGGGGGGACAGCCTATGGCTACACCTTC. Protein: CASSLGGTAYGYTF.

Concerning this clone itself: Other nucleotide sequences from this sample produce the same CDR3. This CDR3 reads CASSLSSRGTGGYTF. The CDR3 DNA follows: TGTGCCAGCAGCTTAAGTTCCCGGGGGACGGGGGGCTACACCTTC. The rearrangement uses TRBV7-8 and TRBJ1-2; D may be TRBD1 (5 bases). This CDR3 contains 15 residues. CDR1 is SGHVS and CDR2 is FQNEAQ in the germline V gene. V dropped 2 bases and J dropped 8 bases, with 18 bases sitting between them.

The V call is TRBV2, the J call TRBJ1-5; possible D gene TRBD1, 5 bases. The CDR3 runs to 14 residues. In germline, CDR1 is SNHLY, CDR2 FYNNEI. Trimming left V 2 bases short and J 5 bases short, with 10 bases between. CDR3: CASSELGGYQPQHF. The CDR3 nucleotides read TGTGCCAGCAGTGAATTGGGGGGGTATCAGCCCCAGCATTTT.

The CDR3 loop is CASSYGVGSGTTDTQYF. The CDR3 region has the DNA TGTGCCAGCAGCTACGGGGTGGGTAGCGGAACCACAGATACGCAGTATTTT. The chain links TRBV7-3 to TRBJ2-3, with a weak D call TRBD2 (6 bases). The CDR3 contains 17 residues. CDR1 and CDR2 (germline): SGHTA, FQGTGA. V shed 4 bases and J shed 2 bases, with 19 bases lying between them.

The rearrangement uses TRBV29-1 and TRBJ2-3; tentatively, D is TRBD2 (6 bases). Trimming removed 7 bases at V and 4 bases at J, with 18 bases between. CDR3 size: 14 residues. Germline V gene lookup returns CDR1 SQVTM and CDR2 ANQGSEA. CDR3 in DNA: TGCAGCGCCTGGCTAGCGACATTGCCAGATACGCAGTATTTT. It yields the protein CSAWLATLPDTQYF.

V usage is TRBV7-3 and J usage is TRBJ2-5; 7 bases map to TRBD2. This CDR3 contains 14 residues. With 2 bases clipped from V and 5 bases from J, the junction kept 5 bases outside the gene matches. Germline V CDR1 and CDR2: SGHTA, FQGTGA. CDR3 amino acids: CASSLGGGRETQYF. Written as DNA, the CDR3 is TGTGCCAGCAGCTTAGGGGGAGGGCGCGAGACCCAGTACTTC.